The rows below give T cell receptor beta chains drawn from one sample of a study of T cells after yellow fever vaccination. TCRdb passed the 5' RACE reads through MiXCR, listing each CDR3 protein once. This sample has approximately 250,000 distinct CDR3 sequences, with about 3.7% found just once. The sample consisted of PBMCs, taken 15 days after the yellow fever booster vaccination. These receptors were taken from a young man who received the YFV17D yellow fever vaccine. The CDR3 runs from the conserved cysteine through the conserved F or W. D genes are given only for firm matches. Clone sizes are given selectively: once, few, many, or a class where the clone is expanded.

>many|TRBJ2-1|TRBV4-1|-
CASSQPIIRGRSEQFF
TGCGCCAGCAGCCAACCTATAATAAGGGGGAGGAGTGAGCAGTTCTTC
>many|TRBJ2-5|TRBV4-3|-
CASSQGTYQETQYF
TGCGCCAGCAGCCAGGGGACATACCAAGAGACCCAGTACTTC
>-|TRBJ2-1|TRBV5-6|-
CASSLGLEGQFF
TGTGCCAGCAGCCTAGGACTGGAAGGGCAGTTCTTC
>many|TRBJ1-1|TRBV7-9|TRBD1
CASSIPYLDRATEAFF
TGTGCCAGCAGCATACCTTACCTAGACAGGGCCACTGAAGCTTTCTTT
>many|TRBJ2-5|TRBV5-1|TRBD2
CASSSGLAAPGGETQYF
TGCGCCAGCAGCTCCGGACTAGCGGCCCCTGGGGGGGAGACCCAGTACTTC
>many|TRBJ2-1|TRBV7-9|-
CASSPRYVEQFF
TGTGCCAGCAGCCCACGCTATGTCGAGCAGTTCTTC
>many|TRBJ2-7|TRBV7-6|-
CASSLWTSYEQYF
TGTGCCAGCAGCCTATGGACATCTTACGAGCAGTACTTC
>many|TRBJ2-5|TRBV5-1|-
CASSLFNVPEETQYF
TGCGCCAGCAGCTTATTCAACGTTCCAGAAGAGACCCAGTACTTC
>many|TRBJ2-1|TRBV20-1|-
CSARDRQGISSYNEQFF
TGCAGTGCTAGAGATAGGCAGGGGATTAGCTCCTACAATGAGCAGTTCTTC
>many|TRBJ1-2|TRBV7-2|TRBD1
CASSLPPGQGNYGYTF
TGTGCCAGCAGCTTGCCTCCGGGACAGGGGAACTATGGCTACACCTTC
>many|TRBJ2-1|TRBV5-1|TRBD2
CASSPGTSGDYNEQFF
TGCGCCAGCAGCCCGGGGACTAGCGGGGACTACAATGAGCAGTTCTTC
>many|TRBJ2-5|TRBV5-6|TRBD1
CASSLSGGEETQYF
TGTGCCAGCAGCTTATCAGGGGGCGAAGAGACCCAGTACTTC
>many|TRBJ2-1|TRBV5-1|-
CASGGSYNEQFF
TGCGCCAGCGGGGGGTCCTACAATGAGCAGTTCTTC
>many|TRBJ2-3|TRBV20-1|TRBD2
CSARVLAGGGTDTQYF
TGCAGTGCTAGAGTTCTAGCGGGGGGGGGCACAGATACGCAGTATTTT
>many|TRBJ1-2|TRBV10-3|-
CAISESVSLYGYTF
TGTGCCATCAGTGAGTCGGTCAGCCTCTATGGCTACACCTTC
>many|TRBJ1-5|TRBV4-1|-
CASSQGRGMSNQPQHF
TGCGCCAGCAGCCAAGGACGAGGGATGAGCAATCAGCCCCAGCATTTT
>many|TRBJ2-2|TRBV12-3/TRBV12-4|TRBD2
CASRGAGGLRYLPTNTGELFF
TGTGCCAGCAGGGGGGCGGGGGGACTCCGCTATTTACCCACGAACACCGGGGAGCTGTTTTTT
>-|TRBJ2-3|TRBV23-1|-
CASSMREGLTDTQYF
TGCGCCAGCAGTATGCGGGAAGGACTCACAGATACGCAGTATTTT
>many|TRBJ1-1|TRBV27|-
CASSLNGGYTEAFF
TGTGCCAGCAGTTTAAATGGGGGATACACTGAAGCTTTCTTT
>many|TRBJ1-5|TRBV3-2|-
CASSHPGTDNSNQPQHF
TGTGCCAGCAGCCACCCGGGGACGGACAATAGCAATCAGCCCCAGCATTTT
>many|TRBJ2-2|TRBV5-1|-
CASTPEPLSGELFF
TGCGCCAGCACCCCAGAGCCTCTTAGCGGGGAGCTGTTTTTT
>many|TRBJ1-1|TRBV10-3|-
CAISEFGGATEAFF
TGTGCCATCAGTGAGTTTGGGGGGGCCACTGAAGCTTTCTTT
>many|TRBJ1-4|TRBV5-4|-
CASSSTGQEKLFF
TGTGCCAGCAGCTCGACGGGACAAGAAAAACTGTTTTTT
>many|TRBJ2-2|TRBV6-2/TRBV6-3|-
CASSFSRTGELFF
TGTGCCAGCAGTTTTTCACGCACCGGGGAGCTGTTTTTT